What follows is one T cell receptor (beta chain) and its context. Its antigen is unknown. The CDR3 loop spans 15 amino acids. Between the trimmed V and J ends, which lost 4 bases and 7 bases, there was a span of 17 bases. Germline V CDR1 and CDR2: LGHNA, YNFKEQ. The sample originates from a study of T cells after yellow fever vaccination. Overall study context: Fractions of limited cellularity were prepared by means of SMART-Seq v4 Ultra Low Input. General study results and limits: When the response was secondary, it was weaker but reached its peak faster, day 5 versus 15. Bulk-population clonotypes that are abundant could appear as contaminants in FACS-sorted repertoires.

Generation of TCR cDNA used 5'RACE template switching (which added a universal primer site and UMIs). Each CDR3 protein gets one entry after TCRdb re-called the 5' RACE reads with MiXCR. The table has hundreds of thousands of distinct CDR3 sequences, about 14% seen once; the top ten hold about 14%. The sample consisted of PBMCs, taken on the day of the yellow fever booster vaccination. The chain uses TRBV4-2 and TRBJ2-1; possibly TRBD1 for D (6 bases). This clonotype was sampled from a man between 25 and 39 years old who received the YFV17D yellow fever vaccine. The CDR3 spells CASSPANQGSNEQFF. For the CDR3, the DNA is TGTGCCAGCAGCCCAGCTAACCAGGGGTCGAATGAGCAGTTCTTC.